The 14 T cell receptor beta chains presented below share a single source sample, sequenced in a study of somatic mutations in cytotoxic T cells in rheumatoid arthritis. The table came from immunoSEQ multiplex PCR; TCRdb's copy has only in-frame clones and leaves some out. The sample carries about 11,000 clones, approximately 71% recorded once. The specimen was CD8+ T cells sorted from blood. The receptors here all came from an adult with rheumatoid arthritis.

The count of this clone is one. This chain uses TRBV5-4 with TRBJ2-2, with 9 bases fitting TRBD1. CDR1 and CDR2 from the germline V gene are SGHNT and YYREEE (reference sequence). V dropped 4 bases and J dropped 4; count of bases not matched to a gene: 8. This CDR3 has 16 amino acids. CDR3 residues: CASSDRDRDATGELFF. The CDR3 DNA is TGTGCCAGCAGCGACCGGGACAGGGACGCCACCGGGGAGCTGTTTTTT.

This clone was found once. This chain uses TRBV4-1 with TRBJ2-7; 11 bases line up with TRBD2. Germline trimming cut 1 base from V and 4 bases from J; bases unmatched to any gene: 9. Germline V gene sequence: CDR1 MGHRA, CDR2 YSYEKL. This CDR3 has 17 residues. CDR3 loop: CASSQADSSGGLYEQYF. Written as DNA, the CDR3 is TGCGCCAGCAGCCAAGCAGACTCTAGCGGGGGGTTATACGAGCAGTACTTC.

This rearrangement joins TRBV6-1 to TRBJ2-1; D is unresolved. Looked up from germline, CDR1 is MNHNS and CDR2 is SASEGT. This CDR3 has 16 residues. The V end was cut by 0 bases, the J end by 3 bases, with 12 bases between. The DNA for the CDR3 is TGTGCCAGCAGTGAAGCAGGCCAGTCCTACTACAATGAGCAGTTCTTC. The encoded protein is CASSEAGQSYYNEQFF.

This clone was seen once. V gene TRBV9 combines with J gene TRBJ1-2; a possible D gene is TRBD1 (6 bases). The CDR3 length is 13 residues. Trimming took off 0 bases at V and 6 bases at J, with 9 bases between the two ends. Germline CDR1 reads SGDLS; CDR2 reads YYNGEE. CDR3 sequence (DNA): TGTGCCAGCAGCGTAGGGAACAGGGATGGCTACACCTTC. It is translated as CASSVGNRDGYTF.

V is TRBV19 and J is TRBJ1-2; 7 nucleotides match TRBD1. Looked up from germline, CDR1 is LNHDA and CDR2 is SQIVND (reference sequence). The J segment lost 0 bases and the V segment lost 5 bases, leaving 3 bases of the junction unmatched. The CDR3 consists of 14 residues. The chain's CDR3 is CASSPGQSNYGYTF. The CDR3 nucleotides read TGTGCCAGTAGTCCGGGACAGTCTAACTATGGCTACACCTTC.

The chain carries TRBV6-1 and TRBJ1-5, with 9 positions matching TRBD1. The trim removed 10 bases at V and 2 bases at J, leaving 3 bases unmatched. Germline CDR1 reads MNHNS; CDR2 reads SASEGT. The CDR3 is 13 residues long. DNA for the CDR3: TGTGCCATCCGGACAGGGGGCAATCAGCCCCAGCATTTT. Translated: CAIRTGGNQPQHF.

V usage is TRBV4-1 and J usage is TRBJ1-1; D call uncertain. Germline assignment: CDR1 MGHRA and CDR2 YSYEKL. V was cut by 0 bases and J by 0 bases, with 8 bases left in between. This CDR3 comprises 15 residues. The CDR3 spells CASSQDAPMNTEAFF. DNA of the CDR3: TGCGCCAGCAGCCAAGATGCACCTATGAACACTGAAGCTTTCTTT.

The rearrangement links TRBV7-3 to TRBJ1-1; D may be TRBD1 (5 bases). The germline V and J ends were trimmed by 7 bases and 11 bases, with 11 bases remaining between them. Germline CDR1 is SGHTA and CDR2 is FQGTGA. The CDR3 is 10 amino acids. This chain's CDR3 is CASMGLGAFF. The DNA of the CDR3 is TGTGCCAGCATGGGACTTGGGGCTTTCTTT.

This sequence joins TRBV2 and TRBJ2-3, with 7 bases identical to TRBD2. Germline V gene data show CDR1 as SNHLY and CDR2 as FYNNEI. V was pared by 5 bases and J by 3 bases, with 5 bases of the junction left unmatched. The CDR3 has 14 amino acids. The CDR3 DNA reads as TGTGCCAGCAGTAGCGGGGCGGGTACAGATACGCAGTATTTT. Its translation: CASSSGAGTDTQYF.

J is TRBJ1-5 and V is TRBV5-1; D gene ambiguous. The CDR3 spans 17 residues. The V end was cut by 0 bases, the J end by 0 bases, with 13 bases between. CDR1 is SGHRS, CDR2 YFSETQ, per germline. Here the CDR3 reads CASSLGTRADSNQPQHF. The CDR3 coding sequence is TGCGCCAGCAGCTTGGGGACCCGGGCCGATAGCAATCAGCCCCAGCATTTT.

V gene TRBV2 combines with J gene TRBJ2-1; the D call may be TRBD1 or TRBD2 (5 bases each). The CDR3 has 13 residues. Germline values: CDR1 SNHLY, CDR2 FYNNEI. Trimming shortened V by 6 bases and J by 4 bases, and 10 bases separated the two germline ends. The DNA of the CDR3 is TGTGCCAGCAGGCGTGAGGGGTACAATGAGCAGTTCTTC. This gives the protein CASRREGYNEQFF. Together with reference TRBV2 and TRBJ2-1, the CDR3 gives the full variable domain: EPEVTQTPSHQVTQMGQEVILRCVPISNHLYFYWYRQILGQKVEFLVSFYNNEISEKSEIFDDQFSVERPDGSNFTLKIRSTKLEDSAMYFCASRREGYNEQFFGPGTRLTVL.

V and J are TRBV7-3 and TRBJ1-3; tentative D call: TRBD1 (5 bases). This CDR3 spans 15 amino acids. Per the germline V gene, CDR1 is SGHTA and CDR2 is FQGTGA. V lost 2 bases to trimming and J lost 2 bases, with 10 bases between them. The CDR3 loop reads CASSLGGGAGNTIYF. CDR3 sequence (DNA): TGTGCCAGCAGCTTAGGGGGAGGCGCTGGAAACACCATATATTTT.

The rearrangement joins TRBV28 to TRBJ1-5; D call uncertain. This CDR3 spans 16 amino acids. V gave up 2 bases and J gave up 1 base, with 12 bases separating them. The V gene's germline CDR1 is MDHEN and CDR2 SYDVKM. CDR3 bases: TGTGCCAGCAGTTTACTTCGGCGGCGCAGCAATCAGCCCCAGCATTTT. This gives the protein CASSLLRRRSNQPQHF.

This chain uses TRBV5-6 with TRBJ2-5; the D gene is possibly TRBD2 (5 bases). Germline V lookup: CDR1 SGHDT, CDR2 YYEEEE. V was cut by 4 bases and J by 1 base, with 14 bases left in between. The CDR3 covers 15 residues. In nucleotides, the CDR3 is TGTGCCAGCAGCACTTACAGAGGGTTCCAAGAGACCCAGTACTTC. Translating it yields CASSTYRGFQETQYF.